The clone carrying this T cell receptor (beta chain) was counted a few times. The target antigen is unknown. This sample is drawn from a study of beta chain features in type 1 diabetes. V dropped 1 base and J dropped 1 base, with 8 bases sitting between them. The CDR3 runs to 14 residues. Germline CDR1 MGHRA, CDR2 YSYEKL. Regarding the study as a whole: Researchers caution that PCR might favor shorter templates, equally among patients and controls.

The authors reverse transcribed all of the isolated RNA, so sequencing captured expressed TCRB transcripts. This table comes from immunoSEQ multiplex PCR, and its TCRdb copy is limited to in-frame clones, with some not included. The table lists approximately 140,000 clones, 40% to 55% of them singletons. The receptor was isolated from a man in his late teens or twenties in good health. The chain joins TRBV4-1 to TRBJ2-7; D gene ambiguous. Sequenced input: Tregs from blood. The CDR3 spells CASSQVGASYEQYF. The CDR3 region has the DNA TGCGCCAGCAGCCAAGTCGGAGCGTCCTACGAGCAGTACTTC.